The 5 T cell receptor beta chains presented below share a single source sample, sequenced in a study of T cells expressing NK-cell markers. TCRdb re-analyzed the 5' RACE reads; it lists each CDR3 protein once, without DNA. This sample contains 500,000 to 700,000 distinct CDR3 sequences. The sequencing sample was made of blood T cells: a sorted CD56 or NKG2C T cell subset, CD4+ or CD8+ T cells, or bulk PBMC T cells (not recorded which). All receptors come from a young man in good health.

The genes are TRBV20-1 and TRBJ1-6; the TRBD1 assignment by TCRdb is unverifiable without DNA. Germline V gives CDR1 DFQATT, CDR2 SNEGSKA (reference sequence). The CDR3 length is 15 residues. The CDR3 loop reads CSARAPRGLRSPLHF.

The V gene is TRBV12-3 or TRBV12-4, the J gene TRBJ2-3; TCRdb calls TRBD2, which cannot be checked without DNA. This CDR3 region has 16 residues. The CDR3: CASSPRLADPTDTQYF.

This chain connects TRBV12-3 or TRBV12-4 to TRBJ1-2; TCRdb proposes TRBD1, but this gene call is untestable without DNA. This CDR3 is built from 19 residues. The CDR3 here is CASSITYNPQGASDYGYTF.

The chain couples TRBV20-1 to TRBJ2-3; without DNA, the TCRdb call of TRBD2 cannot be checked. This CDR3 contains 14 residues. CDR1 and CDR2 (germline): DFQATT, SNEGSKA (reference sequence). CDR3 region: CSASSLAGADTQYF.

The V call is TRBV4-2, the J call TRBJ2-2; TCRdb selects TRBD2, and the lack of DNA leaves this call unchecked. Germline CDR1 LGHNA, CDR2 YNFKEQ. The CDR3 loop spans 15 amino acids. Here the CDR3 reads CASSQVGAGAGELFF.